These 26 T cell receptor beta chains came from one sample sequenced in a study of blood T cell repertoires in COVID-19. Method: immunoSEQ multiplex PCR; TCRdb's copy keeps in-frame clones and lacks some. The profile covers some 370,000 clones, with roughly nine tenths appearing a single time and 1% to 1.5% taken by the ten largest. The sequenced material came from peripheral blood. These receptors all stem from a man between 40 and 49 years old with acute or convalescent COVID-19.

V gene TRBV18 combines with J gene TRBJ2-7; the D is unclear. Trimming removed 2 bases from V and 0 bases from J, with 8 bases in between. CDR1 is KGHSH, CDR2 LQKENI, per germline. The CDR3 totals 14 residues. As DNA, the CDR3 is TGTGCCAGCTCACCAGTAGGCGGCTCCTACGAGCAGTACTTC. Amino acid sequence: CASSPVGGSYEQYF.

The chain is built from TRBV5-4 and TRBJ1-1; no reliable D call. Germline CDR1 SGHNT, CDR2 YYREEE (reference sequence). The CDR3 consists of 16 residues. V was clipped by 6 bases and J by 2 bases, with 20 bases between them. CDR3 nucleotide sequence: TGTGCCAGCACCACGGATGGGCGGGGAAAAAACACTGAAGCTTTCTTT. Translation: CASTTDGRGKNTEAFF.

The genes are TRBV9 and TRBJ2-1; TRBD2 matches at 12 bases. Germline CDR1 reads SGDLS; CDR2 reads YYNGEE. V dropped 3 bases and J dropped 7; count of bases not matched to a gene: 5. CDR3 length: 15 residues. The CDR3 DNA reads as TGTGCCAGCAGCGCTCGGACTAGCGGGGATAATGAGCAGTTCTTC. It yields the protein CASSARTSGDNEQFF. Full variable domain (missing parts from reference TRBV9 and TRBJ2-1): DSGVTQTPKHLITATGQRVTLRCSPRSGDLSVYWYQQSLDQGLQFLIQYYNGEERAKGNILERFSAQQFPDLHSELNLSSLELGDSALYFCASSARTSGDNEQFFGPGTRLTVL.

The CDR3 is CASSQDQPSSYNSPLHF. The CDR3 DNA is TGCGCCAGCAGCCAAGACCAACCGAGCTCCTATAATTCACCCCTCCACTTT. This sequence joins TRBV4-3 and TRBJ1-6; D is undetermined. Trimming took 0 bases from V and 0 from J, leaving 9 bases between them. CDR1 and CDR2 (germline): LGHNA, YSLEER. The CDR3 loop spans 17 amino acids.

The chain recombines TRBV28 with TRBJ2-5; TRBD2 might be the D (6 bases). Germline V CDR1 and CDR2: MDHEN, SYDVKM. The CDR3 loop spans 16 amino acids. V was pared by 5 bases and J by 4 bases, with 20 bases between. The CDR3 sequence: CASSPLDLAQGETQYF. CDR3 bases: TGTGCCAGCAGTCCCCTCGACCTAGCGCAAGGAGAGACCCAGTACTTC.

The rearrangement joins TRBV5-1 to TRBJ1-2, with a tentative D call TRBD1 (6 bases). Per the germline V gene, CDR1 is SGHRS and CDR2 is YFSETQ. CDR3 length equals 15 residues. V lost 0 bases to trimming and J lost 4 bases, with 13 bases between them. CDR3 sequence reads: CASSLDPRGGYGYTF. In DNA, the CDR3 is TGCGCCAGCAGCTTGGATCCCAGGGGCGGCTATGGCTACACCTTC. Full variable domain (rest looked up from reference TRBV5-1 and TRBJ1-2): KAGVTQTPRYLIKTRGQQVTLSCSPISGHRSVSWYQQTPGQGLQFLFEYFSETQRNKGNFPGRFSGRQFSNSRSEMNVSTLELGDSALYLCASSLDPRGGYGYTFGSGTRLTVV.

The chain is built from TRBV5-5 and TRBJ2-7; D gene ambiguous. Germline V gene data show CDR1 as SGHKS and CDR2 as YYEKEE (reference sequence). V shed 1 base and J shed 6 bases, with 8 bases lying between them. The CDR3 contains 12 residues. The CDR3 nucleotides are TGTGCCAGCAGCTTGCGTTCCGTCGAGCAGTACTTC. Protein: CASSLRSVEQYF.

CDR3 in amino acids: CASSLKEPYGYTF. The CDR3 region has the DNA TGCGCCAGCAGCTTGAAGGAGCCCTATGGCTACACCTTC. The chain couples TRBV5-1 to TRBJ1-2; D is unclear. V dropped 1 base and J dropped 4 bases, with 8 bases sitting between them. Per the germline V gene, CDR1 is SGHRS and CDR2 is YFSETQ. The CDR3 runs 13 residues.

This chain joins TRBV28 and TRBJ2-7; possible D gene TRBD1, 7 bases. The CDR3 length is 14 residues. V was clipped by 4 bases and J by 5 bases, with 15 bases between them. From germline, CDR1 is MDHEN and CDR2 SYDVKM. The CDR3 sequence: CASSWVRGVNEQYF. In DNA form, the CDR3 reads TGTGCCAGCAGTTGGGTCAGGGGGGTCAACGAGCAGTACTTC.

This rearrangement joins TRBV28 to TRBJ2-7; 12 positions match TRBD1. CDR1 and CDR2 (germline): MDHEN, SYDVKM. The CDR3 covers 14 residues. J gave up 2 bases and V 6 bases, and 2 bases lay outside the gene matches. CDR3: CASRGTGGPYEQYF. CDR3 in DNA: TGTGCCAGCAGGGGGACAGGGGGCCCCTACGAGCAGTACTTC.

DNA of the CDR3: TGTGCCAGTTTCCCTCACAGACAGACGTATCAGCCCCAGCATTTT. Protein sequence: CASFPHRQTYQPQHF. The V call is TRBV7-3, the J call TRBJ1-5; D might be TRBD1 (5 bases). There are 15 residues in the CDR3. From germline, CDR1 is SGHTA and CDR2 FQGTGA. Trimming stripped 9 bases from V and 5 bases from J, with 20 bases between.

This rearrangement joins TRBV30 to TRBJ2-1; D remains ambiguous. V was trimmed by 2 bases and J by 6 bases, leaving 11 bases between them. Per germline, CDR1 GTSNPN and CDR2 SVGIG (reference sequence). The CDR3 has 13 amino acids. CDR3 nucleotides: TGTGCCTGGAGTTTGGGCCACGGCAATGAGCAGTTCTTC. Protein: CAWSLGHGNEQFF.

The V call is TRBV28, the J call TRBJ1-2; 7 nucleotides match TRBD1. J lost 4 bases, V lost 1 base, and 9 bases had no gene match. The CDR3 has 16 amino acids. Germline V CDR1 and CDR2: MDHEN, SYDVKM. The CDR3 DNA reads TGTGCCAGCAGTTTATCACTGGCAGGGGGGATCTATGGCTACACCTTC. Encoded protein: CASSLSLAGGIYGYTF.

The V gene is TRBV5-1, the J gene TRBJ1-2; 8 bases are a match to TRBD1. The CDR3 contains 13 residues. The V and J ends lost 4 bases and 6 bases, in that order; junction bases with no gene match: 5. CDR1 and CDR2 from the germline V gene are SGHRS and YFSETQ. This CDR3 is CASSLQGQDGYTF. DNA of the CDR3: TGCGCCAGCAGCCTGCAGGGACAGGATGGCTACACCTTC.

The chain has TRBV12-5 and TRBJ2-1; no firm D call. V dropped 8 bases and J dropped 4 bases, with 12 bases sitting between them. Germline V gene data show CDR1 as LGHNT and CDR2 as FRNRAP. CDR3 length equals 13 residues. The CDR3 DNA reads as TGTGCTAGTCTCGCGGCTCAATACAATGAGCAGTTCTTC. Its protein is CASLAAQYNEQFF.

The rearrangement uses TRBV9 and TRBJ2-2; maybe TRBD2 (6 bases). This CDR3 is 13 amino acids long. CDR1 and CDR2 (germline): SGDLS, YYNGEE. V was cut by 7 bases and J by 7 bases, with 14 bases left in between. As DNA, the CDR3 is TGTGCCAGCGCGAGGGACTGGAGCGGGGAGCTGTTTTTT. Translating gives CASARDWSGELFF.

The V call is TRBV6-5, the J call TRBJ2-7; 8 bases are a match to TRBD1. This CDR3 has 16 amino acids. The trim removed 0 bases at V and 5 bases at J, leaving 9 bases unmatched. CDR1 is MNHEY and CDR2 is SVGAGI in the germline V gene. The CDR3 spells CASSYSSGTGTDEQYF. CDR3 DNA sequence: TGTGCCAGCAGTTACTCTTCCGGGACAGGCACTGACGAGCAGTACTTC.

The rearrangement joins TRBV27 to TRBJ2-7; the match to TRBD1 covers 7 bases. Trimming at V came to 6 bases and at J to 3 bases, leaving 11 bases not matched to a gene. The length of the CDR3 is 15 residues. Germline V lookup: CDR1 MNHEY, CDR2 SMNVEV (reference sequence). CDR3 sequence reads: CASRNTGTDLYEQYF. CDR3 sequence (DNA): TGTGCCAGCAGAAATACCGGGACAGATCTCTACGAGCAGTACTTC.

The rearrangement links TRBV28 to TRBJ1-3; 7 bases align to TRBD1. This CDR3 is 18 amino acids long. From germline, CDR1 is MDHEN and CDR2 SYDVKM. V lost 5 bases, J lost 0 bases, and 13 bases stayed unmatched. CDR3: CASSTGTAIWGSGNTIYF. DNA of the CDR3: TGTGCCAGCAGTACCGGGACAGCTATATGGGGCTCTGGAAACACCATATATTTT.

The chain links TRBV28 to TRBJ2-3; D unresolved. The CDR3 runs 14 residues. Germline loops: CDR1 MDHEN, CDR2 SYDVKM. Trimming left V 6 bases short and J 1 base short, with 11 bases between. The chain's CDR3 is CASRSEVGTDTQYF. CDR3 sequence (DNA): TGTGCCAGCAGATCAGAGGTCGGCACAGATACGCAGTATTTT.

This sequence joins TRBV3-1 (or the pseudogene TRBV3-2) and TRBJ1-4; TRBD1 is a possible D gene (6 bases). V lost 1 base to trimming and J lost 8 bases, with 11 bases between them. The CDR3 totals 14 residues. The V gene's germline CDR1 is LGHDT and CDR2 YNNKEL (reference sequence). The CDR3 DNA reads as TGTGCCAGCAGCCAAGGGGACACGGGGGAAAAACTGTTTTTT. Its translation: CASSQGDTGEKLFF.

The chain carries TRBV11-1 and TRBJ2-1; 12 positions match TRBD1. This CDR3 comprises 15 residues. V dropped 3 bases and J dropped 9; count of bases not matched to a gene: 6. The germline gives CDR1 SGHAT, CDR2 FQDESV (reference sequence). For the CDR3, the DNA is TGTGCCAGCAGCTTGGGACAGGGGGCTTGGACTGAGCAGTTCTTC. Translation gives CASSLGQGAWTEQFF.

The CDR3 protein is CASSWPDYDEQFF. The CDR3 DNA sequence: TGCGCCAGCAGCTGGCCGGACTATGATGAGCAGTTCTTC. This chain connects TRBV5-1 to TRBJ2-1; possible D gene TRBD2, 6 bases. The germline V gene has CDR1 SGHRS and CDR2 YFSETQ. Between the trimmed V and J ends, which lost 3 bases and 8 bases, there was a span of 12 bases. This CDR3 region has 13 residues.

The chain links TRBV6-2 or TRBV6-3 to TRBJ1-5; possibly TRBD1 for D (6 bases). With 2 bases removed from V and 2 bases from J, the gap between germline ends came to 10 bases. The CDR3 consists of 15 residues. Germline CDR1 is MNHEY and CDR2 is SVGEGT. Here the CDR3 reads CASSYVGGGNQPQHF. The CDR3, as DNA: TGTGCCAGCAGTTACGTAGGGGGAGGCAATCAGCCCCAGCATTTT.

The chain recombines TRBV5-5 with TRBJ1-3, with unresolved D. Germline V gene lookup returns CDR1 SGHKS and CDR2 YYEKEE (reference sequence). The CDR3 extends over 14 amino acids. Trimming took off 5 bases at V and 7 bases at J, with 16 bases between the two ends. CDR3 region: CASRSAAGINTIYF. For the CDR3, the DNA is TGTGCCAGCAGATCCGCAGCGGGGATCAACACCATATATTTT.

The chain employs TRBV7-8 and TRBJ1-5; D is perhaps TRBD1 (6 bases). The CDR3 consists of 11 residues. Deletions cut 1 base from V and 14 bases from J, with 9 bases between. CDR1 is SGHVS, CDR2 FQNEAQ, per germline. The CDR3 DNA follows: TGTGCCAGCAGCTTAGGGACAGTAAAGCATTTT. Its protein is CASSLGTVKHF.